This passage covers 12 T cell receptor beta chains from one sample sequenced in a study of OX40 agonist ivuxolimab in advanced cancers. Method: immunoSEQ multiplex PCR; TCRdb's copy keeps in-frame clones and lacks some. Of roughly 50,000 clones listed, over 80% are singletons. The source material was CD4+ or CD8+ T cells sorted from blood, sampled in a trial of the OX40 agonist ivuxolimab. The receptors originated from an adult with an advanced solid tumor such as melanoma, head and neck, liver or kidney cancer.

This chain joins TRBV5-1 and TRBJ2-2, with 8 positions matching TRBD2. Germline loops: CDR1 SGHRS, CDR2 YFSETQ. The CDR3 is 14 residues long. Germline trimming cut 2 bases from V and 5 bases from J; bases unmatched to any gene: 2. The CDR3 nucleotides are TGCGCCAGCAGCTTCGAGCGGGGGACCGGGGAGCTGTTTTTT. This sequence encodes CASSFERGTGELFF.

The rearrangement links TRBV28 to TRBJ1-2; no clear D. Deletions cut 7 bases from V and 6 bases from J, with 18 bases between. Per germline, CDR1 MDHEN and CDR2 SYDVKM. The CDR3 runs to 14 residues. DNA for the CDR3: TGTGCCAGCACCCTTTACACGACGAACCATGGCTACACCTTC. Translating gives CASTLYTTNHGYTF.

The rearrangement links TRBV11-2 to TRBJ1-3; D is undetermined. Trimming shortened V by 6 bases and J by 0 bases, and 9 bases separated the two germline ends. CDR3 length equals 14 residues. CDR1 and CDR2 (germline): SGHAT, FQNNGV. The CDR3, as DNA: TGTGCCAGCAGATCCCGACGCTCTGGAAACACCATATATTTT. Translation: CASRSRRSGNTIYF. Supplemented by reference TRBV11-2 and TRBJ1-3, the full variable domain reads EAGVAQSPRYKIIEKRQSVAFWCNPISGHATLYWYQQILGQGPKLLIQFQNNGVVDDSQLPKDRFSAERLKGVDSTLKIQPAKLEDSAVYLCASRSRRSGNTIYFGEGSWLTVV.

This clone was observed a handful of times. Since the CDR3 does not end with the conserved phenylalanine or tryptophan, this likely comes from a read error. Because the CDR3's place on the DNA is in doubt, the DNA is left out and the CDR3 is given as listed by TCRdb. J is TRBJ2-3 and V is TRBV2; the table's D call of TRBD2 was not tested on the DNA. Both ends counted, the CDR3 spans 13 residues. Germline V gene lookup returns CDR1 SNHLY and CDR2 FYNNEI. CDR3 sequence: CASSDSWLAGVTG.

This sequence joins TRBV5-1 and TRBJ1-1; TRBD1 agrees at 10 bases. The length of the CDR3 is 16 residues. J lost 5 bases, V lost 2 bases, and 9 bases had no gene match. Germline loops: CDR1 SGHRS, CDR2 YFSETQ. The CDR3 region is CASSFDLGQGSTEAFF. As DNA, the CDR3 is TGCGCCAGCAGCTTTGATTTGGGACAGGGGTCAACTGAAGCTTTCTTT. Together with reference TRBV5-1 and TRBJ1-1, the CDR3 gives the full variable domain: KAGVTQTPRYLIKTRGQQVTLSCSPISGHRSVSWYQQTPGQGLQFLFEYFSETQRNKGNFPGRFSGRQFSNSRSEMNVSTLELGDSALYLCASSFDLGQGSTEAFFGQGTRLTVV.

The chain employs TRBV4-3 and TRBJ2-1, with TRBD2 identical over 7 bases. CDR3 length: 14 residues. V was pared by 0 bases and J by 10 bases, with 6 bases of the junction left unmatched. Per the germline V gene, CDR1 is LGHNA and CDR2 is YSLEER. The CDR3 nucleotides read TGCGCCAGCAGCCAAGATCATTCAGCGGGAGAGCAGTTCTTC. It yields the protein CASSQDHSAGEQFF.

The rearrangement links TRBV18 to TRBJ2-7; perhaps TRBD1 as D (6 bases). This CDR3 has 14 residues. Trimming removed 6 bases at V and 4 bases at J, with 16 bases between. CDR1 is KGHSH and CDR2 is LQKENI in the germline V gene. CDR3 residues: CASSQAPRGYEQYV. The CDR3 region has the DNA TGTGCCAGCTCTCAAGCGCCCAGGGGTTACGAGCAGTACGTC.

The V gene is TRBV7-8, the J gene TRBJ2-1, with a possible D match to TRBD2 (5 bases). The CDR3 loop spans 15 amino acids. Trimming removed 1 base from V and 6 bases from J, with 13 bases in between. Per germline, CDR1 SGHVS and CDR2 FQNEAQ. In DNA, the CDR3 is TGTGCCAGCAGCTTAGGTAGCGAAAGGATCAATGAGCAGTTCTTC. Encoded protein: CASSLGSERINEQFF.

V usage is TRBV4-1 and J usage is TRBJ1-2; D ambiguous. Trimming shortened V by 1 base and J by 8 bases, and 11 bases separated the two germline ends. This CDR3 region has 13 residues. Germline loops: CDR1 MGHRA, CDR2 YSYEKL. The CDR3 protein is CASSQGPSAGYTF. CDR3 nucleotide sequence: TGCGCCAGCAGCCAAGGCCCTTCCGCCGGCTACACCTTC.

This clone was detected only a few times. The chain has TRBV18 and TRBJ1-5; 12 bases are shared with TRBD1. Germline V gives CDR1 KGHSH, CDR2 LQKENI. V dropped 4 bases and J dropped 5; count of bases not matched to a gene: 6. This CDR3 spans 16 amino acids. In DNA, the CDR3 is TGTGCCAGCTCACGTGGGACAGGGGGCGCAGATCAGCCCCAGCATTTT. Translated, it gives CASSRGTGGADQPQHF.

The J gene is TRBJ2-2, the V gene TRBV2; weak D call: TRBD2 (5 bases). CDR3 size: 14 residues. The V and J ends lost 1 base and 5 bases respectively, with 8 bases between them. Germline CDR1 SNHLY, CDR2 FYNNEI. CDR3 DNA sequence: TGTGCCAGCAGTGAAGAAGGGAGTACCGGGGAGCTGTTTTTT. It encodes CASSEEGSTGELFF.

The CDR3 nucleotides read TGTGCCAGTGGTCTAGCGGGGGAAGATACGCAGTATTTT. Its protein product is CASGLAGEDTQYF. The chain joins TRBV19 to TRBJ2-3; TRBD2 agrees at 10 bases. The trim removed 8 bases at V and 5 bases at J, leaving 4 bases unmatched. The CDR3 contains 13 residues. Germline V lookup: CDR1 LNHDA, CDR2 SQIVND (reference sequence).